These T cell receptor beta chains were read from a single sample in a study of blood T cells in healthy people across ages. MiXCR, run by TCRdb on the 5' RACE reads, gives a single entry per CDR3 protein. Of about 680,000 distinct CDR3 sequences in the sample, roughly 49% were seen once. Sequencing input: blood. These receptors came from a woman aged 60-70 years in good health. Each CDR3 is given with its conserved first and last residue. Each record gives: J gene, clone size, CDR3 length, D gene, V gene, CDR3 protein, CDR3 DNA. The D gene is left open where the match is weak. The size of a clone is reported for some rows only, either as once, few or many, or as a class for expanded clones.

J: TRBJ1-1; size: -; length: 13; D: -; V: TRBV20-1; CDR3: CSAPGRKNTEAFF; DNA: TGCAGTGCTCCGGGACGGAAGAACACTGAAGCTTTCTTT
J: TRBJ2-4; size: few; length: 14; D: -; V: TRBV27; CDR3: CASSLNTYRNIQYF; DNA: TGTGCCAGCAGTTTAAACACCTATAGAAACATTCAGTACTTC
J: TRBJ2-5; size: -; length: 12; D: -; V: TRBV4-2; CDR3: CASSQAQETQYF; DNA: TGTGCCAGCAGCCAGGCCCAAGAGACCCAGTACTTC
J: TRBJ2-1; size: -; length: 9; D: -; V: TRBV27; CDR3: CASTHEQFF; DNA: TGTGCCAGCACCCATGAGCAGTTCTTC
J: TRBJ2-5; size: -; length: 13; D: TRBD2; V: TRBV29-1; CDR3: CSVQAGEPETQYF; DNA: TGCAGCGTTCAAGCGGGAGAGCCAGAGACCCAGTACTTC
J: TRBJ2-6; size: -; length: 19; D: TRBD1; V: TRBV28; CDR3: CASSSIWTGGVSGANVLTF; DNA: TGTGCCAGCAGTTCAATCTGGACAGGGGGTGTTTCTGGGGCCAACGTCCTGACTTTC
J: TRBJ1-4; size: -; length: 16; D: TRBD1; V: TRBV7-2; CDR3: CASSQGQGALREKLFF; DNA: TGTGCCAGCAGCCAGGGACAGGGGGCGCTTAGGGAAAAACTGTTTTTT
J: TRBJ2-1; size: -; length: 14; D: -; V: TRBV20-1; CDR3: CSARASLARGEQFF; DNA: TGCAGTGCTAGAGCCTCTCTAGCAAGGGGTGAGCAGTTCTTC
J: TRBJ1-1; size: few; length: 15; D: -; V: TRBV4-3; CDR3: CASSQDPIPSTEAFF; DNA: TGCGCCAGCAGCCAAGATCCCATCCCTTCCACTGAAGCTTTCTTT
J: TRBJ2-5; size: -; length: 17; D: TRBD2; V: TRBV9; CDR3: CASSSSRGGPIGETQYF; DNA: TGTGCTAGCAGCTCTAGCCGGGGAGGGCCGATTGGAGAGACCCAGTACTTC
J: TRBJ2-5; size: -; length: 15; D: -; V: TRBV11-1; CDR3: CASSLVARDGETQYF; DNA: TGTGCCAGCAGCTTAGTTGCCCGGGACGGAGAGACCCAGTACTTC
J: TRBJ1-4; size: -; length: 14; D: -; V: TRBV20-1; CDR3: CSARKGLGFEKLFF; DNA: TGCAGTGCTAGAAAGGGTCTTGGATTTGAAAAACTGTTTTTT
J: TRBJ2-1; size: few; length: 13; D: -; V: TRBV4-2; CDR3: CASSRRDSDEQFF; DNA: TGTGCCAGCAGCCGCCGGGACTCTGATGAGCAGTTCTTC
J: TRBJ2-7; size: -; length: 14; D: -; V: TRBV20-1; CDR3: CSARDITGYNEQYF; DNA: TGCAGTGCTAGAGATATAACAGGCTACAATGAGCAGTACTTC
J: TRBJ2-1; size: few; length: 15; D: -; V: TRBV5-1; CDR3: CASSLAGSAGNEQFF; DNA: TGCGCCAGCAGCTTGGCCGGTAGTGCTGGGAATGAGCAGTTCTTC
J: TRBJ2-4; size: -; length: 14; D: -; V: TRBV15; CDR3: CATSGGDWKNIQYF; DNA: TGTGCCACCAGCGGAGGGGACTGGAAAAACATTCAGTACTTC
J: TRBJ1-2; size: -; length: 16; D: TRBD1; V: TRBV2; CDR3: CASSEGRTGGAHGYTF; DNA: TGTGCCAGCAGTGAAGGAAGGACAGGGGGAGCCCATGGCTACACCTTC
J: TRBJ2-7; size: -; length: 13; D: -; V: TRBV30; CDR3: CAWSGTASYEQYF; DNA: TGTGCCTGGAGTGGGACAGCGTCCTACGAGCAGTACTTC
J: TRBJ2-1; size: -; length: 15; D: TRBD2; V: TRBV20-1; CDR3: CSARVLADSYNEQFF; DNA: TGCAGTGCTAGAGTGCTAGCGGACTCCTACAATGAGCAGTTCTTC
J: TRBJ1-4; size: -; length: 15; D: TRBD1; V: TRBV6-6; CDR3: CASRPPPGGNEKLFF; DNA: TGTGCCAGCAGGCCACCTCCAGGGGGTAATGAAAAACTGTTTTTT
J: TRBJ2-5; size: -; length: 15; D: TRBD1; V: TRBV5-1; CDR3: CASTYAGTGEETQYF; DNA: TGCGCCAGCACCTACGCCGGGACAGGGGAAGAGACCCAGTACTTC
J: TRBJ2-7; size: few; length: 15; D: TRBD1; V: TRBV12-3/TRBV12-4; CDR3: CASSPRTGRPYEQYF; DNA: TGTGCCAGCAGCCCTAGGACAGGGCGTCCGTACGAGCAGTACTTC
J: TRBJ2-7; size: -; length: 11; D: -; V: TRBV6-1; CDR3: CVSSGDYEQYF; DNA: TGTGTCAGCAGTGGAGATTACGAGCAGTACTTC
J: TRBJ1-2; size: -; length: 15; D: -; V: TRBV25-1; CDR3: CASSDGGARDYGYTF; DNA: TGTGCCAGCAGTGATGGGGGGGCAAGGGACTATGGCTACACCTTC
J: TRBJ2-1; size: -; length: 14; D: TRBD2; V: TRBV15; CDR3: CATSRESGSGEQFF; DNA: TGTGCCACCAGCAGAGAGAGCGGGAGTGGTGAGCAGTTCTTC
J: TRBJ2-1; size: -; length: 17; D: -; V: TRBV6-2/TRBV6-3; CDR3: CASSFRVRTINVDEQFF; DNA: TGTGCCAGCAGTTTCAGGGTGAGGACTATAAATGTAGATGAGCAGTTCTTC
J: TRBJ2-1; size: few; length: 15; D: -; V: TRBV6-1; CDR3: CASSDEGTIGNEQFF; DNA: TGTGCCAGCTCTGACGAAGGTACTATAGGCAATGAGCAGTTCTTC
J: TRBJ2-5; size: -; length: 13; D: -; V: TRBV10-3; CDR3: CAISARLDETQYF; DNA: TGTGCCATCAGTGCCCGACTGGATGAGACCCAGTACTTC
J: TRBJ2-1; size: few; length: 14; D: TRBD2; V: TRBV5-1; CDR3: CASSLTSGMREQFF; DNA: TGCGCCAGCAGCTTGACTAGCGGGATGCGGGAGCAGTTCTTC
J: TRBJ1-4; size: few; length: 14; D: -; V: TRBV4-3; CDR3: CASSQLDRDEKLFF; DNA: TGCGCCAGCAGCCAACTCGACCGAGATGAAAAACTGTTTTTT
J: TRBJ2-7; size: few; length: 14; D: -; V: TRBV18; CDR3: CASTPSSPLDEQYF; DNA: TGTGCCAGCACACCATCATCCCCGCTTGACGAGCAGTACTTC
J: TRBJ2-3; size: few; length: 15; D: TRBD1; V: TRBV29-1; CDR3: CSVEWDRGSPDTQYF; DNA: TGCAGCGTTGAGTGGGACAGGGGATCTCCAGATACGCAGTATTTT
J: TRBJ2-5; size: -; length: 15; D: -; V: TRBV9; CDR3: CASSVDPTEQETQYF; DNA: TGTGCCAGCAGCGTAGACCCGACAGAGCAAGAGACCCAGTACTTC
J: TRBJ2-3; size: -; length: 14; D: TRBD2; V: TRBV20-1; CDR3: CSARLAGEGGTQYF; DNA: TGCAGTGCTAGACTAGCGGGAGAGGGGGGTACGCAGTATTTT
J: TRBJ2-1; size: few; length: 16; D: -; V: TRBV4-3; CDR3: CASSQGAGPYYNEQFF; DNA: TGCGCCAGCAGCCAAGGGGCAGGGCCGTACTACAATGAGCAGTTCTTC
J: TRBJ2-7; size: -; length: 15; D: TRBD1; V: TRBV5-1; CDR3: CASSRPGQGRYEQYF; DNA: TGCGCCAGCAGCCGTCCGGGACAGGGTCGATACGAGCAGTACTTC
J: TRBJ2-1; size: -; length: 15; D: TRBD2; V: TRBV10-3; CDR3: CATRRTSGSYNEQFF; DNA: TGTGCCACCAGACGGACTAGCGGGAGCTACAATGAGCAGTTCTTC
J: TRBJ1-2; size: few; length: 13; D: -; V: TRBV2; CDR3: CASSRTANYGYTF; DNA: TGTGCCAGCTCCCGGACAGCTAACTATGGCTACACCTTC
J: TRBJ1-1; size: -; length: 15; D: -; V: TRBV4-3; CDR3: CASSQDRGKDTEAFF; DNA: TGCGCCAGCAGCCAAGATCGGGGGAAGGACACTGAAGCTTTCTTT
J: TRBJ1-2; size: few; length: 15; D: TRBD1; V: TRBV11-1; CDR3: CASSSRDRGDYGYTF; DNA: TGTGCCAGCAGCTCCCGAGACAGGGGTGACTATGGCTACACCTTC
J: TRBJ2-3; size: -; length: 13; D: TRBD2; V: TRBV20-1; CDR3: CSARSGTTDTQYF; DNA: TGCAGTGCTAGAAGCGGGACCACAGATACGCAGTATTTT
J: TRBJ2-4; size: -; length: 15; D: TRBD1; V: TRBV6-2/TRBV6-3; CDR3: CASSSRGQGFNIQYF; DNA: TGTGCCAGCAGCTCGAGGGGACAGGGATTTAACATTCAGTACTTC
J: TRBJ2-1; size: -; length: 13; D: -; V: TRBV28; CDR3: CASTPTVYNEQFF; DNA: TGTGCCAGCACCCCGACGGTGTACAATGAGCAGTTCTTC
J: TRBJ2-1; size: -; length: 15; D: TRBD2; V: TRBV5-1; CDR3: CASSLLAPRYNEQFF; DNA: TGCGCCAGCAGCTTACTAGCGCCTCGATACAATGAGCAGTTCTTC
J: TRBJ1-1; size: -; length: 17; D: -; V: TRBV5-1; CDR3: CASSSGHLRGSDTEAFF; DNA: TGCGCCAGCAGCTCTGGACACCTAAGGGGTTCTGACACTGAAGCTTTCTTT
J: TRBJ1-1; size: -; length: 13; D: -; V: TRBV20-1; CDR3: CSARQVLSTEAFF; DNA: TGCAGTGCCAGACAGGTATTGAGCACTGAAGCTTTCTTT
J: TRBJ2-7; size: -; length: 17; D: -; V: TRBV24-1; CDR3: CATSDFYGSGGINEQYF; DNA: TGTGCCACCAGTGATTTTTACGGGAGTGGGGGAATAAATGAGCAGTACTTC
J: TRBJ1-2; size: -; length: 11; D: -; V: TRBV18; CDR3: CASSPDKGYTF; DNA: TGTGCCAGCTCACCGGATAAGGGCTACACCTTC
J: TRBJ1-1; size: few; length: 13; D: -; V: TRBV12-3/TRBV12-4; CDR3: CASSTNRVTEAFF; DNA: TGTGCCAGCAGTACTAACAGGGTCACTGAAGCTTTCTTT
J: TRBJ2-3; size: -; length: 16; D: -; V: TRBV5-1; CDR3: CASSPGQYASTDTQYF; DNA: TGCGCCAGCAGCCCCGGACAATACGCTAGCACAGATACGCAGTATTTT
J: TRBJ2-7; size: -; length: 14; D: TRBD2; V: TRBV28; CDR3: CASGLSGRTYEQYF; DNA: TGTGCCAGCGGCCTTAGCGGGAGGACCTACGAGCAGTACTTC
J: TRBJ2-5; size: -; length: 14; D: -; V: TRBV9; CDR3: CASSVNWGLETQYF; DNA: TGTGCCAGCAGCGTGAATTGGGGGTTAGAGACCCAGTACTTC